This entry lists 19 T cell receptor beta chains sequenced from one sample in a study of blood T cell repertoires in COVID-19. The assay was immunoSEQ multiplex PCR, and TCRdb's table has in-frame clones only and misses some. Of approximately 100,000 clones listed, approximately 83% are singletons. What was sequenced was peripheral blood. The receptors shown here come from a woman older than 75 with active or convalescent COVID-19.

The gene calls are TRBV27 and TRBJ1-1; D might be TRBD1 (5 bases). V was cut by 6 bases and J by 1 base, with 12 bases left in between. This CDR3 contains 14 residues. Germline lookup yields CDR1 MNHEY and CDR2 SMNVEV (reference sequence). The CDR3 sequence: CASSKGLQNTEAFF. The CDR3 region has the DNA TGTGCCAGCAGCAAGGGACTCCAGAACACTGAAGCTTTCTTT.

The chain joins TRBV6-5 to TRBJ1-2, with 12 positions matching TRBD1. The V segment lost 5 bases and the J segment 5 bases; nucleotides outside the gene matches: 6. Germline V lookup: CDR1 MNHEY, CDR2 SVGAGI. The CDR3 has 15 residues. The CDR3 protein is CASSRDRGRVYGYTF. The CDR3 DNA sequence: TGTGCCAGCAGTCGGGACAGGGGGCGGGTTTATGGCTACACCTTC.

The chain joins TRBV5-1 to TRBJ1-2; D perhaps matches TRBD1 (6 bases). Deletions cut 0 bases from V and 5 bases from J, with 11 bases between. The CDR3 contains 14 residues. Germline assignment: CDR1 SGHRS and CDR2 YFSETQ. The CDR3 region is CASSLEGGGYGYTF. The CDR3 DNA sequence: TGCGCCAGCAGCTTGGAAGGGGGAGGGTATGGCTACACCTTC.

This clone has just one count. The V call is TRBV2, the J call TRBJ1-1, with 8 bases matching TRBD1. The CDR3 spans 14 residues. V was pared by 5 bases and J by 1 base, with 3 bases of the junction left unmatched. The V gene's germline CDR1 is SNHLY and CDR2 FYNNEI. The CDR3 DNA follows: TGTGCCAGCAGTCAACAGGGGGAGAACACTGAAGCTTTCTTT. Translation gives CASSQQGENTEAFF.

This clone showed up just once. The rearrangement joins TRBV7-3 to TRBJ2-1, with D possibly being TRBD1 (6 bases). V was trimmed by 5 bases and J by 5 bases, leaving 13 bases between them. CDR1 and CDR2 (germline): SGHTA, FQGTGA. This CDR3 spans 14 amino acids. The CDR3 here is CASSRTGTHNEQFF. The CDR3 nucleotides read TGTGCCAGCAGCCGTACAGGGACACACAATGAGCAGTTCTTC.

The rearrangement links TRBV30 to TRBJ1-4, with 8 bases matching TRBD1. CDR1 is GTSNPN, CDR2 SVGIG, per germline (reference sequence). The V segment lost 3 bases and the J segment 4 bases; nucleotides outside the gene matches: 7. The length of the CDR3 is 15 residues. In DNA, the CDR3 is TGTGCCTGGAGGGTACGACAGGGGTTTAATGAAAAACTGTTTTTT. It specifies CAWRVRQGFNEKLFF. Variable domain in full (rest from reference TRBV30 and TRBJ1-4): SQTIHQWPATLVQPVGSPLSLECTVEGTSNPNLYWYRQAAGRGLQLLFYSVGIGQISSEVPQNLSASRPQDRQFILSSKKLLLSDSGFYLCAWRVRQGFNEKLFFGSGTQLSVL.

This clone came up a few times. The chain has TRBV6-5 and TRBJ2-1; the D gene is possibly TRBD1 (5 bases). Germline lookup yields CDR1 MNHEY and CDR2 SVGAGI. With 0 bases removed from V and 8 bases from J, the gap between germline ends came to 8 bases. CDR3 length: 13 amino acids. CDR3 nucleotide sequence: TGTGCCAGCAGTTACTCGTCAGGGCATGAGCAGTTCTTC. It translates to CASSYSSGHEQFF.

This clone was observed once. The CDR3 is CASSRGRGSDGTEAFF. The CDR3 nucleotides read TGTGCCAGTAGTAGAGGCAGGGGGTCAGATGGCACTGAAGCTTTCTTT. V gene TRBV19 combines with J gene TRBJ1-1; TRBD1 aligns across 7 bases. V shed 4 bases and J 4 bases; nucleotides not matched to a gene: 12. Germline-derived CDR1 and CDR2 are LNHDA and SQIVND (reference sequence). CDR3 size: 16 residues. Supplemented by reference TRBV19 and TRBJ1-1, the full variable domain reads DGGITQSPKYLFRKEGQNVTLSCEQNLNHDAMYWYRQDPGQGLRLIYYSQIVNDFQKGDIAEGYSVSREKKESFPLTVTSAQKNPTAFYLCASSRGRGSDGTEAFFGQGTRLTVV.

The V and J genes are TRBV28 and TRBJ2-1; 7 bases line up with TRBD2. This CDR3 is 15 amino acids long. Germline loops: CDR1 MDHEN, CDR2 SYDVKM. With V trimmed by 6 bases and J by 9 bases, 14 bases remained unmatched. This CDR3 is CASSGGSGSAVEQFF. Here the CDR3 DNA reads TGTGCCAGCAGCGGGGGGAGTGGGTCAGCGGTTGAGCAGTTCTTC.

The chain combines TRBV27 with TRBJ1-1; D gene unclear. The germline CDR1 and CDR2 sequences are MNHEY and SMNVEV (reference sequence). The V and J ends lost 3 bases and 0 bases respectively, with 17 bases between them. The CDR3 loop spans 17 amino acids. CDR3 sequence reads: CASSFGRPGNMNTEAFF. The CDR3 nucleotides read TGTGCCAGCAGTTTTGGGCGCCCGGGAAACATGAACACTGAAGCTTTCTTT.

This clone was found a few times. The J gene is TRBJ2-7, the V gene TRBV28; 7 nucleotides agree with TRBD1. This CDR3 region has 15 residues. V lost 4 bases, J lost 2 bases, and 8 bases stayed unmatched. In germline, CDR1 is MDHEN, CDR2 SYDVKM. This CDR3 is CASSSGQPSTYEQYF. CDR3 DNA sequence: TGTGCCAGCAGTTCGGGACAGCCAAGTACCTACGAGCAGTACTTC.

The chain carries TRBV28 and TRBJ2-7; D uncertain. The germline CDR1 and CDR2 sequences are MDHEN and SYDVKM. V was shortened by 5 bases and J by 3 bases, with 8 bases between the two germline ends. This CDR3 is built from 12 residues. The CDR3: CASSPLGYEQYF. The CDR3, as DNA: TGTGCCAGCAGTCCCCTCGGCTACGAGCAGTACTTC. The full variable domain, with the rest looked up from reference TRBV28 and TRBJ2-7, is DVKVTQSSRYLVKRTGEKVFLECVQDMDHENMFWYRQDPGLGLRLIYFSYDVKMKEKGDIPEGYSVSREKKERFSLILESASTNQTSMYLCASSPLGYEQYFGPGTRLTVT.

The CDR3 region has the DNA TGTGCCAGCAGCCCTGTGGGACAGATGAACACTGAAGCTTTCTTT. Its translation is CASSPVGQMNTEAFF. The V gene is TRBV9, the J gene TRBJ1-1; 7 positions match TRBD1. The CDR3 runs 15 residues. With V trimmed by 4 bases and J by 0 bases, 6 bases remained unmatched. Germline CDR1 and CDR2: SGDLS and YYNGEE.

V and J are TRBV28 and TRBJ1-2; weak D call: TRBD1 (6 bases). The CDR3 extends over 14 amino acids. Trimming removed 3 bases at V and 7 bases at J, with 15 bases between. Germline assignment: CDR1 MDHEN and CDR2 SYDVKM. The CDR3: CASSFLEGGSGYTF. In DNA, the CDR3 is TGTGCCAGCAGTTTTCTGGAAGGGGGATCTGGCTACACCTTC.

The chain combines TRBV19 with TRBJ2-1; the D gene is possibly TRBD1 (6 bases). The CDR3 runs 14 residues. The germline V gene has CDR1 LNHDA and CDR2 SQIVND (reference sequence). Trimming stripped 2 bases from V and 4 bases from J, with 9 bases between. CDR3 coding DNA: TGTGCCAGTAGTATATCGGGACAATACAATGAGCAGTTCTTC. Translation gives CASSISGQYNEQFF. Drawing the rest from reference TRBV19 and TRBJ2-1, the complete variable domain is DGGITQSPKYLFRKEGQNVTLSCEQNLNHDAMYWYRQDPGQGLRLIYYSQIVNDFQKGDIAEGYSVSREKKESFPLTVTSAQKNPTAFYLCASSISGQYNEQFFGPGTRLTVL.

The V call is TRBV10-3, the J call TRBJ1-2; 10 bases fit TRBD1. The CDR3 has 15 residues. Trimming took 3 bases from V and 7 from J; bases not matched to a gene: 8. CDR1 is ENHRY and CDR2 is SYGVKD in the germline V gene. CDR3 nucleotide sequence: TGTGCCATCAGTGACCTGGGACAGGGGACGCTTGGCTACACCTTC. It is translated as CAISDLGQGTLGYTF.

For the CDR3, the DNA is TGCGCCAGCAGCCAGCACAGGGTTTTCTTT. Its protein product is CASSQHRVFF. The gene calls are TRBV4-1 and TRBJ1-1; D is perhaps TRBD1 (6 bases). CDR1 is MGHRA and CDR2 is YSYEKL in the germline V gene. Trimming took off 3 bases at V and 13 bases at J, with 9 bases between the two ends. This CDR3 region has 10 residues.

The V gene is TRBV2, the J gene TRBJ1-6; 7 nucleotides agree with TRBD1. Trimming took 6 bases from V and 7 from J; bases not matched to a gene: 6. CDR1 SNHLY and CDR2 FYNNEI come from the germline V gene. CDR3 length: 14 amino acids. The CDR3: CASSAGQKNSPLHF. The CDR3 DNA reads TGTGCCAGCAGCGCGGGACAGAAGAATTCACCCCTCCACTTT. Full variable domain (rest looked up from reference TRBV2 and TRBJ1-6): EPEVTQTPSHQVTQMGQEVILRCVPISNHLYFYWYRQILGQKVEFLVSFYNNEISEKSEIFDDQFSVERPDGSNFTLKIRSTKLEDSAMYFCASSAGQKNSPLHFGNGTRLTVT.

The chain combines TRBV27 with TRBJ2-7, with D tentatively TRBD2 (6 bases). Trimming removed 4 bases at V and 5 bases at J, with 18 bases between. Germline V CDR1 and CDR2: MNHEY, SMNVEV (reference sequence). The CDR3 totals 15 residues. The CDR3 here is CASSSQAGSRNEQYF. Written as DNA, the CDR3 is TGTGCCAGCAGTTCACAGGCCGGGAGCCGCAACGAGCAGTACTTC.